A selection of T cell receptor beta chains follows, all from one sample in a study of CD8 T cells in Susac syndrome. TCRdb fed the immunoSEQ multiplex PCR reads into MiXCR, producing one record per CDR3 protein. Here the sample spans 330,000 or so distinct CDR3 sequences, 75% to 90% being singletons. Sequencing input: CD8+ T cells from PBMCs. The source of these receptors is a human donor with multiple sclerosis. Each CDR3 is given with its conserved first and last residue. A D gene is named only where the DNA matches it firmly. Where a row states a size, it is once, few, many or the class of an expanded clone; other rows omit it.

TRBV29-1,TRBJ2-7,once,TRBD2,TGCAGCGTCCTAGGGGACTACTCCTACGAGCAGTACTTC,CSVLGDYSYEQYF
TRBV4-1,TRBJ1-4,NA,NA,TGCGCCAGCAGCCATCCGGACATAGGTCTTGAGGGAAAACTGTTTTTT,CASSHPDIGLEGKLFF
TRBV4-2,TRBJ2-7,NA,NA,TGTGCCAGCAGCCAAGTCGCCCGGGTCTCCGAGCAGTACTTC,CASSQVARVSEQYF
TRBV28,TRBJ2-2,NA,NA,TGTGCCAGCAGTTCAGGAAGCTCCGGGGAGCTGTTTTTT,CASSSGSSGELFF
TRBV6-5,TRBJ2-1,NA,TRBD2,TGTGCCAGCAGTTCGGGACTAGCGGGGAGCTCCTACAATGAGCAGTTCTTC,CASSSGLAGSSYNEQFF
TRBV2,TRBJ2-1,once,TRBD2,TGTGCCAGCAGTGCGGCGGCTAGCGGGAGCGATGAGCAGTTCTTC,CASSAAASGSDEQFF
TRBV7-2,TRBJ2-1,NA,TRBD1,TGTGCCAGCAGCTCACCGACAGGGTACAATGAGCAGTTCTTC,CASSSPTGYNEQFF
TRBV7-9,TRBJ1-4,few,NA,TGTGCCAGCAGCTTGGGAGGCGAAAAACTGTTTTTT,CASSLGGEKLFF
TRBV5-1,TRBJ2-5,NA,NA,TGCGCCAGCAGACCGACTTTCCGGGAGACCCAGTACTTC,CASRPTFRETQYF
TRBV4-2,TRBJ1-2,once,NA,TGTGCCAGCAGCCAAGAAATTGGGGACCTCTATGGCTACACCTTC,CASSQEIGDLYGYTF
TRBV10-3,TRBJ2-5,once,TRBD2,TGTGCCATCAGTGGGGGACTAGCGGGAGAGACCCAGTACTTC,CAISGGLAGETQYF
TRBV28,TRBJ2-5,NA,TRBD2,TGTGCCAGCAGCCCCCGACTAGCGGGGGACAACGGCGGAGAGACCCAGTACTTC,CASSPRLAGDNGGETQYF
TRBV9,TRBJ1-5,NA,NA,TGTGCCAGCAGCGTAGAAGGGGTGGTCAATCAGCCCCAGCATTTT,CASSVEGVVNQPQHF
TRBV7-9,TRBJ1-2,NA,NA,TGTGCCAGCAGCTCCCTGACAGGACCGAACTATGGCTACACCTTC,CASSSLTGPNYGYTF
TRBV6-6,TRBJ1-6,NA,NA,TGTGCCAGCAGTTACTCGCCAGGGTCGAATTCACCCCTCCACTTT,CASSYSPGSNSPLHF
TRBV20-1,TRBJ1-2,NA,TRBD1,TGCAGTGCACCGGGACAGGGGGCTTTTGGCTACACCTTC,CSAPGQGAFGYTF
TRBV6-2/TRBV6-3,TRBJ2-6,NA,NA,TGTGCCAGCAGTTACGAGGGCTCTGGGGCCAACGTCCTGACTTTC,CASSYEGSGANVLTF
TRBV4-3,TRBJ2-3,NA,NA,TGCGCCAGCAGCCCCACGGGGTACACAGATACGCAGTATTTT,CASSPTGYTDTQYF
TRBV3-1,TRBJ1-4,once,TRBD1,TGTGCCAGCAGCCAAGATGCAACAGGGGGCTGCCACTGGACTAATGAAAAACTGTTTTTT,CASSQDATGGCHWTNEKLFF
TRBV2,TRBJ2-2,NA,NA,TGTGCCAGCAGTGAGACTTTGGATCGCACCGGGGAGCTGTTTTTT,CASSETLDRTGELFF
TRBV19,TRBJ2-3,NA,NA,TGTGCCAGTAGTATAGATGGGCGATCCACAGATACGCAGTATTTT,CASSIDGRSTDTQYF
TRBV19,TRBJ2-1,NA,NA,TGTGCCAGTGACATGGGTGGTGAGCAGTTCTTC,CASDMGGEQFF
TRBV2,TRBJ1-2,NA,NA,TGTGCCAGCATAGCCGGGACTAACCCGGGGGGCTATGGCTACACCTTC,CASIAGTNPGGYGYTF
TRBV24-1,TRBJ2-1,NA,NA,TGTGCCACCAGTGATCCCTTGGGGCCTAGATCGTCCTCCTACAATGAGCAGTTCTTC,CATSDPLGPRSSSYNEQFF
TRBV12-3/TRBV12-4,TRBJ1-2,NA,NA,TGTGCCAGCAGTTTAGTTGGGGGAGATGGCTACACCTTC,CASSLVGGDGYTF
TRBV18,TRBJ2-1,NA,NA,TGTGCCAGCTCCCCTACGAATGGCGAGCAGTTCTTC,CASSPTNGEQFF
TRBV7-6,TRBJ2-1,NA,NA,TGTGCCAGCAGCTCACAAAGCGGCTCCTACAATGAGCAGTTCTTC,CASSSQSGSYNEQFF
TRBV15,TRBJ2-7,NA,TRBD1,TGTGCCACCAGCCAGGGGACAGCCCTACCGTCCTACGAGCAGTACTTC,CATSQGTALPSYEQYF
TRBV7-9,TRBJ2-1,NA,NA,TGTGCCAGCAGACAAATTCCGGGGGTCTTAAGCTCCTACAATGAGCAGTTCTTC,CASRQIPGVLSSYNEQFF
TRBV7-9,TRBJ1-2,NA,NA,TGTGCCAGCAGCTTAGGGCAGCACTATGGCTACACCTTC,CASSLGQHYGYTF
TRBV29-1,TRBJ1-2,NA,TRBD1,TGCAGCGCCTTCGGGACAGGGGAACTCAGGGGCTACACCTTC,CSAFGTGELRGYTF
TRBV7-3,TRBJ2-1,NA,TRBD2,TGTGCCAGCAGCTTAGAAATAGAAGCGGGGGACTACTACAATGAGCAGTTCTTC,CASSLEIEAGDYYNEQFF
TRBV20-1,TRBJ2-3,NA,NA,TGCAGTTCCCAGGACGGGTTCTCAGCGGATACGCAGTATTTT,CSSQDGFSADTQYF
TRBV7-2,TRBJ2-5,NA,TRBD2,TGTGCCAGCAGCTTCAGACTAGCGGGAGCCCAAGAGACCCAGTACTTC,CASSFRLAGAQETQYF
TRBV30,TRBJ1-3,NA,TRBD1,TGTGCCTGGCTTGACAGGGATAACACCATATATTTT,CAWLDRDNTIYF
TRBV19,TRBJ2-7,NA,NA,TGTGCCAGTAGTATGTTCGACGAGCAGTACTTC,CASSMFDEQYF
TRBV28,TRBJ2-7,NA,NA,TGTGCCAGCAGTCCGGTCTGGCGAGACGAGCAGTACTTC,CASSPVWRDEQYF
TRBV12-3/TRBV12-4,TRBJ1-1,few,NA,TGTGCCAGCAGTTCGTTCATGAACACTGAAGCTTTCTTT,CASSSFMNTEAFF
TRBV6-2/TRBV6-3,TRBJ2-3,NA,TRBD2,TGTGCCAGCGCTAGCGGGAGTCCCACAGATACGCAGTATTTT,CASASGSPTDTQYF
TRBV19,TRBJ1-2,NA,NA,TGTGCCAGTAGCGGGACCTATGGCTACACCTTC,CASSGTYGYTF
TRBV20-1,TRBJ1-1,NA,NA,TGCAGTGCTAGAGTTCCTGACACCTACACTGAAGCTTTCTTT,CSARVPDTYTEAFF
TRBV28,TRBJ2-5,NA,NA,TGTGCCAGCAGGGAGGAGGTTTCCCAAGAGACCCAGTACTTC,CASREEVSQETQYF
TRBV4-3,TRBJ2-1,NA,NA,TGCGCCAGCAGCCAAGGAGGGGGGAGCTCCTACAATGAGCAGTTCTTC,CASSQGGGSSYNEQFF
TRBV2,TRBJ1-2,NA,NA,TGTGCCAGCAGTGAGTTCGGCTTGGGAGGCTACACCTTC,CASSEFGLGGYTF
TRBV7-8,TRBJ2-2,NA,TRBD2,TGTGCCAGCAGCTTCTACATAGCGGGGGTCAACACCGGGGAGCTGTTTTTT,CASSFYIAGVNTGELFF
TRBV27,TRBJ2-1,NA,NA,TGTGCCAGCAGTAGTATGAGGGAGCAGCGGACCAGCTCCTACAATGAGCAGTTCTTC,CASSSMREQRTSSYNEQFF
TRBV28,TRBJ2-3,NA,NA,TGTGCCAGCAGTCCCCCTTTACCCGATACGCAGTATTTT,CASSPPLPDTQYF
TRBV5-1,TRBJ1-2,NA,NA,TGCGCCAGCAGATCTCAGGGTTCGGATGGCTACACCTTC,CASRSQGSDGYTF